This TCR beta chain is drawn from a study of T-cell memory formation after mild COVID-19. From 5'RACE with constant-segment primers came TCR alpha and TCR beta cDNA libraries that carried sample barcodes and UMIs. Using its own MiXCR run on the 5' RACE reads, TCRdb lists one record per CDR3 protein. The sample lists around 370,000 distinct CDR3 sequences; approximately 21% were seen once. Notes on the study in general: The CD4+ clones that contracted clustered mainly within CM and EM, and the CD8+ clones concentrated in EMRA. Confirmation of SARS-CoV-2 specificity was lacking for second-wave clones peaking day 37.

CDR3 size: 16 residues. CDR1 is KGHDR, CDR2 SFDVKD, per germline. The V and J ends lost 3 bases and 2 bases respectively, with 14 bases between them. This clonotype has at least ten counts. The antigen is not known. The chain links TRBV24-1 to TRBJ2-3; the D gene is possibly TRBD2 (7 bases). The source of this sequence is an adult woman who had mild COVID-19 (a few samples of this study predate the infection). Cell type and time point are not known. Sequenced sample: PBMCs or a T cell subset sorted from them (not recorded which). This CDR3 reads CATSDPRGGATDTQYF. The CDR3 nucleotides are TGTGCCACCAGTGATCCCCGAGGGGGGGCCACAGATACGCAGTATTTT.